The clone carrying this T cell receptor (beta chain) was counted once. The record originates from a study of blood T cell repertoires in COVID-19. The assay was immunoSEQ multiplex PCR, and TCRdb's table has in-frame clones only and misses some. This table holds around 150,000 clones, 65% to 80% found once. V was clipped by 8 bases and J by 3 bases; unmatched bases: 11. This CDR3 spans 15 amino acids. Germline V gene lookup returns CDR1 MNHEY and CDR2 SVGAGI. The TCR comes from a man in his fifties or sixties with acute or convalescent COVID-19. The chain joins TRBV6-5 to TRBJ2-3; the match to TRBD2 covers 7 bases. Specimen: peripheral blood. In nucleotides, the CDR3 is TGTGCCAGCCAAAGGGAACTAGCGAGGACAGATACGCAGTATTTT. As protein: CASQRELARTDTQYF.